This T cell receptor beta chain was identified during a study of technical replicates of blood from a handful of donors. This CDR3 comprises 15 residues. Germline V gene sequence: CDR1 MGHDK, CDR2 SYGVNS. Trimming left V 4 bases short and J 0 bases short, with 9 bases between. Using immunoSEQ multiplex PCR, the repertoire was profiled, and TCRdb retains in-frame clones only, with some absent. This table has roughly 100,000 clones, 90% to 96% appearing once. The clonotype comes from a human donor in good health. The material sequenced was T cells isolated from PBMCs. The V and J genes are TRBV25-1 and TRBJ2-2, with D maybe TRBD1 (5 bases). The CDR3 loop reads CASSVTASNTGELFF. Written as DNA, the CDR3 is TGTGCCAGCAGTGTGACAGCATCGAACACCGGGGAGCTGTTTTTT.